The rows below give T cell receptor beta chains drawn from one sample of a study of blood T cell repertoires in COVID-19. TCRdb keeps only in-frame clones here, not all; method: immunoSEQ multiplex PCR. The sample comprises about 220,000 clones, over 65% of which are singletons, and about 3.2% rests with the top ten. The source material was PBMCs or T cells enriched from blood (not recorded which). Receptor source: an older woman who had recovered from COVID-19. Both conserved end residues are part of each CDR3. D genes are given only for firm matches. A clone size is listed for some rows: how often the clone was seen (once, few, many), or a class if it is expanded.

size,V,J,D,CDR3
-,TRBV5-5,TRBJ2-7,-,CASSLRYQAYEQYF
-,TRBV7-2,TRBJ1-1,-,CASSYSGGAGEAFF
-,TRBV19,TRBJ1-1,-,CASRYWDTFRPEAFF
-,TRBV28,TRBJ1-1,-,CASSLKGGTEAFF
-,TRBV3-1/TRBV3-2,TRBJ1-5,TRBD1,CASSHFGGQGAHQPQHF
-,TRBV4-1,TRBJ1-4,-,CASSQDQNFDEKLFF
-,TRBV10-3,TRBJ2-3,-,CAISESQDTQYF
-,TRBV12-5,TRBJ1-2,-,CASGLGSGDTF
-,TRBV10-3,TRBJ2-7,TRBD1,CASSDREIDEQYF
-,TRBV5-1,TRBJ1-1,TRBD1,CASSLLTTGGNTEAFF
-,TRBV4-1,TRBJ2-7,-,CASSQGIKSSYEQYF
-,TRBV18,TRBJ2-1,-,CASSLTSIPSNEQFF
-,TRBV3-1/TRBV3-2,TRBJ1-2,-,CASSHLDRANYGYTF
-,TRBV5-6,TRBJ1-6,-,CASSLGQLSSYNSPLHF
-,TRBV25-1,TRBJ1-3,TRBD1,CASTAGTGPKGNTIYF
once,TRBV19,TRBJ1-1,TRBD1,CASSPLQGSEAFF
-,TRBV2,TRBJ2-7,TRBD2,CASSEFSGRDSYEQYF
-,TRBV10-1,TRBJ2-5,-,CASSEWGQGQETQYF
few,TRBV5-1,TRBJ2-7,TRBD2,CASSLGSAGGNEQYF
-,TRBV4-1,TRBJ2-1,-,CASSQDSSSSFSDEQFF
-,TRBV19,TRBJ1-4,-,CASSPQDSNEKLFF
-,TRBV18,TRBJ1-1,TRBD1,CASSPETGGGTEAFF
-,TRBV7-2,TRBJ2-5,TRBD2,CASRLQRGGPETQYF
-,TRBV15,TRBJ2-7,-,CATSRELSSYEQYF
-,TRBV12-5,TRBJ1-2,-,CASGLGSQAGYTF
few,TRBV9,TRBJ2-1,TRBD2,CASSVGSGDLNEQFF
-,TRBV18,TRBJ2-7,-,CASSPSPGYEQYF
-,TRBV6-5,TRBJ1-6,TRBD1,CASHPGGRNSPLHF
-,TRBV2,TRBJ1-2,-,CASRWTESYGYTF
once,TRBV6-5,TRBJ1-6,-,CASSSGTEYNSPLHF
-,TRBV12-3/TRBV12-4,TRBJ1-2,-,CASSPTGYYGYTF
-,TRBV5-1,TRBJ2-7,TRBD2,CASSISGQNYEQYF
-,TRBV21-1,TRBJ2-7,-,CASSFAAGHEQYF
-,TRBV11-2,TRBJ2-2,TRBD1,CASSGETGQGAFGELFF
-,TRBV7-8,TRBJ1-1,-,CASSAAEVGWTEAFF
-,TRBV21-1,TRBJ1-3,-,CARASGESSGNTIYF
-,TRBV19,TRBJ2-1,TRBD2,CASKRWAGGPVDEQFF
-,TRBV7-8,TRBJ1-6,-,CATLLDSGGSLHNSPLHF
-,TRBV13,TRBJ2-3,-,CASGGQSGPTDTQYF
-,TRBV27,TRBJ2-7,TRBD1,CASGSGTETYEQYF
-,TRBV18,TRBJ1-2,-,CASSPRSQLYGYTF
-,TRBV7-3,TRBJ1-1,-,CASSYGGAMNTEAFF
-,TRBV25-1,TRBJ1-2,TRBD1,CASGDSAPGYTF
few,TRBV27,TRBJ1-2,-,CASRKGGEYGYTF
-,TRBV6-2/TRBV6-3,TRBJ2-6,-,CASSYSLSQGWSSGANVLTF
-,TRBV6-2/TRBV6-3,TRBJ2-1,TRBD2,CASSYLSSGGAKSYNEQFF
-,TRBV29-1,TRBJ2-3,-,CSVDTFTDTQYF
-,TRBV28,TRBJ2-7,-,CASSLSSHSYEQYF
-,TRBV4-1,TRBJ2-3,TRBD2,CASSQGGTSGTDTQYF
-,TRBV29-1,TRBJ2-1,TRBD2,CSVANKTSGYNEQFF
-,TRBV5-1,TRBJ2-6,TRBD1,CASSLLGQGASSGANVLTF
-,TRBV5-1,TRBJ1-1,-,CASSLGGRTEAFF